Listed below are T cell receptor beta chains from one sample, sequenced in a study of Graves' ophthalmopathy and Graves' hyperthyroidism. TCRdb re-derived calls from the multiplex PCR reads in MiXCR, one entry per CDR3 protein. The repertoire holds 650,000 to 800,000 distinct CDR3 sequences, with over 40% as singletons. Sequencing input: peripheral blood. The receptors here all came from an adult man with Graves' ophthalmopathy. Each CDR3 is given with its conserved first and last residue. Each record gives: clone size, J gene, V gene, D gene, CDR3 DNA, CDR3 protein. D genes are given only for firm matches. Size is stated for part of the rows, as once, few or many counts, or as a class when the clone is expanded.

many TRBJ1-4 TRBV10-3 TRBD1 TGTGCCATCAGTGTCGGACAGGGTGGCGAAAAACTGTTTTTT CAISVGQGGEKLFF
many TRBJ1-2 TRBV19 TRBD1 TGTGCCAGTACCCCGACAGGGGAATCTGGGTATGGCTACACCTTC CASTPTGESGYGYTF
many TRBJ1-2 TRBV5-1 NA TGCGCCAGCAGCTCCGCCGCAGACAGCCGTGGTGGCTACACCTTC CASSSAADSRGGYTF
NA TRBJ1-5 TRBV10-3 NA TGTGCCAGCAGTTACCGTGCAGGGCAACAGCCCCAGCATTTT CASSYRAGQQPQHF
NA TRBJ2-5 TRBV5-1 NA TGCGCCAGCAGCTTGGAGGAGGGAATTGGGGAGACCCAGTACTTC CASSLEEGIGETQYF
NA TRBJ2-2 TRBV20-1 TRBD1 TGCAGTGCTAGCCCGGCCGGGGACAGCATGGGTGGCGGGGAGCTGTTTTTT CSASPAGDSMGGGELFF
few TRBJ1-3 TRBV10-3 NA TGTGCCATCAGTGGGACGGTCACTGGAAACACCATATATTTT CAISGTVTGNTIYF
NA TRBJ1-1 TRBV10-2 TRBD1 TGCGCAGGACAGGGGGCGGTGGCGACTGAAGCTTTCTTT CAGQGAVATEAFF
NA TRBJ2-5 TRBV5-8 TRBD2 TGTGCCAGCAGCTTGGAGGGCGGGGGTCAAGAGACCCAGTACTTC CASSLEGGGQETQYF
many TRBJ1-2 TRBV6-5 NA TGTGCCAGCAGTTACTCGCCCCAAACCGGGTATGGCTACACCTTC CASSYSPQTGYGYTF
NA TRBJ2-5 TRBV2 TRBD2 TGTGCCAGCAAAACGGGGGGGAGGTCTGAGACCCAGTACTTC CASKTGGRSETQYF
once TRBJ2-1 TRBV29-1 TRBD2 TGCAGCGTGGCAACTAGCGGGACGGAGGACAATGAGCAGTTCTTC CSVATSGTEDNEQFF
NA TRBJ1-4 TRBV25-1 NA TGTGCCAGCAGTGCAAATTGGGGGTTCACTGAAGAAAAACTGTTTTTT CASSANWGFTEEKLFF
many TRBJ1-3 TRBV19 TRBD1 TGTGCCAGTATTGACAGGGGGCTTGGAAACACCATATATTTT CASIDRGLGNTIYF
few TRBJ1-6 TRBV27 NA TGTGCCAGCAGTTTTTGGCTTAATTCACCCCTCCACTTT CASSFWLNSPLHF
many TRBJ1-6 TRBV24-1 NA TGTGCCACCAGTGATTTGGGCGCGGGATACTTCGCTAATTCACCCCTCCACTTT CATSDLGAGYFANSPLHF
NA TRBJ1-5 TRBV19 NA TGTGCCAGTAGTAACCCGACAGAATATAGCAATCAGCCCCAGCATTTT CASSNPTEYSNQPQHF
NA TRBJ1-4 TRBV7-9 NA TGTGCCAGCAGCATGGAGAGCGTAGGACTGTTTTTT CASSMESVGLFF
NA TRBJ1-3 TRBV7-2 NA TGTACCAGCAGCTTAGTGACCGGAGTTGGAAACACCATATATTTT CTSSLVTGVGNTIYF
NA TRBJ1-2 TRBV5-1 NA TGCGCCAGCAGCTTGACTAGCGGGCCTCCTAACTATGGCTACACCTTC CASSLTSGPPNYGYTF
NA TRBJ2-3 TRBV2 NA TGTGCCAGCAGTCCGAGCGGAGTCAGCACAGATACGCAGTATTTT CASSPSGVSTDTQYF
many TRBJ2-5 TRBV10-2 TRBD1 TGCGCCAGCATCCAGGGGGCCAGCGAGACCCAGTACTTC CASIQGASETQYF
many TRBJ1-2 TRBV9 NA TGTGCCAGCAGCGGGGGGGATAGAGGGATAGTGTATGGCTACACCTTC CASSGGDRGIVYGYTF
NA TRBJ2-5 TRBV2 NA TGTGCCAGCATCACAGGGAGGGCGGAGACCCAGTACTTC CASITGRAETQYF
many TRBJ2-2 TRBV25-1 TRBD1 TGTGCCATCACAACAGGGGGCTTGAACACCGGGGAGCTGTTTTTT CAITTGGLNTGELFF
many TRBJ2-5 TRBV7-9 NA TGTGCCAGCAGTTCCATGGAGACCCAGTACTTC CASSSMETQYF
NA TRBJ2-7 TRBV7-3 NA TGTGCCAGCAGTGGGGGGTCCCGGCGGGGCGAGCAGTACTTC CASSGGSRRGEQYF
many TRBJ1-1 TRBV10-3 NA TGTGCCATCAGGGGACATGAGATCGTTGAAGCTTTCTTT CAIRGHEIVEAFF
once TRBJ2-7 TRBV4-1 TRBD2 TGCGCCAGCAGCCAGATGGCGGGAGAGTACGAGCAGTACTTC CASSQMAGEYEQYF
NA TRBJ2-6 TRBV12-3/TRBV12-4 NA TGTGCCAGCACGAGTGGGGGCCCGAACACTGAAGCTTTC CASTSGGPNTEAF
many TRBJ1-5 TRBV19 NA TGTGCCAGTAGTTCCTCAGGGGATCAGCCCCAGCATTTT CASSSSGDQPQHF
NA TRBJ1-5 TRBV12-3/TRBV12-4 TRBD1 TGTGCCAGCACGGGACAGGGGGCCGTTCAGCCCCAGCATTTT CASTGQGAVQPQHF
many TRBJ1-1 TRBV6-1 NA TGTGCCAGCAGTGAAGATCCGGAGAACACTGAAGCTTTCTTT CASSEDPENTEAFF
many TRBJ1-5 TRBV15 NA TGTGCCACCAGCAGATCCGATTCAGGGGATGTCCAGCCCCAGCATTTT CATSRSDSGDVQPQHF
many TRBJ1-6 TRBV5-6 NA TGTGCCAGCAGCTTGGGAAATTATAATTCACCCCTCCACTTT CASSLGNYNSPLHF
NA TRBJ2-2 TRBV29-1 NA TGCAGCGTTGAAGATCGGGGACGGGCAACCTACGAGCTGTTTTTT CSVEDRGRATYELFF
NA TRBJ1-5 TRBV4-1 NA TGCGCCAGCAGCCAAGTCGAGGCAGTCGAGCCCCAGCATTTT CASSQVEAVEPQHF
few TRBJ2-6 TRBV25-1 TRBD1 TGTGCCAGCAGTTCAGTCCGGGGACAGGGAATACCACTGCCTGGGGCCAACGTCCTGACTTTC CASSSVRGQGIPLPGANVLTF
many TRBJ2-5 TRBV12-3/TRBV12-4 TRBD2 TGTGCCAGCATCGGTAGCGGGGAAGAGACCCAGTACTTC CASIGSGEETQYF
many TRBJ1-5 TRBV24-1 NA TGTGCCACCAGTGGTTTGGGGCCAAGGGAATATCAGCCCCAGCATTTT CATSGLGPREYQPQHF
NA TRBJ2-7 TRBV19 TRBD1 TGTGCCAGTAGTATAGGGCAGCCGGGACAGACATACAAGCAGTACTTC CASSIGQPGQTYKQYF
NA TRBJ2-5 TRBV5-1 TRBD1 TGCGCCAGCAGCTCGGGGGACCTGACAGGGGCCCGAACCCAGTACTTC CASSSGDLTGARTQYF
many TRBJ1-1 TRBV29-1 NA TGCAGCGTTGGAGGGGCTTGGGGAGCTGAAGCTTTCTTT CSVGGAWGAEAFF
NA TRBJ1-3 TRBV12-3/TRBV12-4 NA TGTGCCAGCAGTTCTTACAGGCCGCCGGGAGGGAGCACCATATATTTT CASSSYRPPGGSTIYF
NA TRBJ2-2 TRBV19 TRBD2 TGTGCCATTTCGACTAGCGGGGGTCCGACCAACACCGGGGAGCTGTTTTTT CAISTSGGPTNTGELFF
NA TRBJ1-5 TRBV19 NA TGTGCCAGTAGTATGGTCGGACGGGGTGACGAGCAGCCCCAGCATTTT CASSMVGRGDEQPQHF
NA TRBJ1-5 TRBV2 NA TGTGCCAGCTCACACTCGGAGAGGGGCAATCAGCCCCAGCATTTT CASSHSERGNQPQHF
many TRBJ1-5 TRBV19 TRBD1 TGTGCCAGTAGTTCTCAACAGGGGGGTACGTATCAGCCCCAGCATTTT CASSSQQGGTYQPQHF
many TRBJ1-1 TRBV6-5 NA TGTGCCAGCAGTTACTCCGTCGCCAACACTGAAGCTTTCTTT CASSYSVANTEAFF
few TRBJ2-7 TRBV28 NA TGTGCCAGCACAGACGGGACTCGAGCCTACGAGCAGTACTTC CASTDGTRAYEQYF
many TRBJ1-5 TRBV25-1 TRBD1 TGTGCCAGCAGTGAATCTGGGACAGCTTATCAGCCCCAGCATTTT CASSESGTAYQPQHF